The subject of this entry is one T cell receptor beta chain. Its antigen is not identified. The record originates from a study of shared clonotypes between healthy human individuals. Study summary: A donor's plate count was three for CD4 naive and three for CD4 memory; CD8 naive had two and CD8 memory one. The study's findings and limits: Owing to a small donor count, the genetic and exposure-history diversity represented was limited. Naive CD4 clonotypes were shared across several donors at roughly 5%.

The method was immunoSEQ multiplex PCR; TCRdb's version includes in-frame clones alone and lacks a portion of them. The sample carries 850,000 to 1,100,000 clones, 77% recorded once. The authors divided CD4+ cells into CD45RA+ naive and CD45RA-negative memory subsets. Sequenced: memory CD4+ T cells from PBMCs. Stated subset: CD45RA-negative fraction. This sequence originates from a man between 18 and 29 years old in good health. Some clones in this sample may be carry-over from other donors' samples.

As DNA, the CDR3 is TGTGCCACCGGCAAGATGGACGTCGATGAGCAGTTCTTC. This gives the protein CATGKMDVDEQFF. This sequence joins TRBV15 and TRBJ2-1; D uncertain. V was pared by 8 bases and J by 8 bases, with 16 bases between. Per the germline V gene, CDR1 is LNHNV and CDR2 is YYDKDF (reference sequence). The CDR3 extends over 13 amino acids.